This T cell receptor beta chain comes out of a study of long-term antiretroviral therapy in people with HIV. Study at large: The earliest specimens came about a decade ahead of the 2015 immediate-ART recommendation. Whole-study findings and limits: The study collected blood between about 2003 and 2017, possibly under older ART regimens. No data were available on ART adherence, viral resistance or therapy changes.

The authors ran the immunoSEQ assay, v3.0, at survey level. Here immunoSEQ multiplex PCR was the method, and the copy in TCRdb shows in-frame clones only, minus some. The data show 40,000 to 50,000 clones, with about 94% seen just once and approximately 2.2% held by the top ten. CDR3 length: 12 amino acids. V gave up 7 bases and J gave up 8 bases, with 9 bases separating them. Germline V gives CDR1 SNHLY, CDR2 FYNNEI. Details on this clone: Its antigen is currently unknown.

The receptor was isolated from a man aged 25-45 years with HIV. The chain links TRBV2 to TRBJ1-6, with a possible D match to TRBD1 (6 bases). The sequenced sample was unsorted PBMCs, obtained around 9.2 years after starting antiretroviral therapy. The CDR3 DNA follows: TGTGCCAGCATGTACAGGGATTCACCCCTCCACTTT. The encoded protein is CASMYRDSPLHF.